The rows below give T cell receptor beta chains drawn from one sample of a study of blood T cell repertoires in COVID-19. Clones were read by immunoSEQ multiplex PCR, and TCRdb kept only the in-frame ones, dropping some. The sample has approximately 150,000 clones; around 80% are singletons. The source material was peripheral blood. The source of these receptors is a woman aged 45-60 years in a cohort sampled during active or convalescent COVID-19. Each CDR3 is given with its conserved first and last residue. Fields, in order: J gene, clone size, V gene, D gene, CDR3 protein, CDR3 DNA. D genes are given only for firm matches. Rows give clone size only sometimes, using once, few, many, or a class for an expanded clone.

TRBJ1-5 - TRBV19 TRBD1 CASSRDKQGVNQPQHF TGTGCCAGTAGTAGGGACAAACAGGGGGTCAATCAGCCCCAGCATTTT
TRBJ1-2 - TRBV6-5 TRBD1 CASSYSDGTGGYGYTF TGTGCCAGCAGTTATTCCGACGGGACAGGTGGCTATGGCTACACCTTC
TRBJ2-3 once TRBV7-3 TRBD2 CASSPTLAGGPDTQYF TGTGCCAGCAGCCCAACACTAGCGGGGGGGCCAGATACGCAGTATTTT
TRBJ2-1 - TRBV11-1 - CASSPTVYNEQFF TGTGCCAGCAGCCCGACAGTCTACAATGAGCAGTTCTTC
TRBJ1-5 once TRBV4-2 - CASSQGAGNNQPQHF TGTGCCAGCAGCCAAGGTGCAGGAAACAATCAGCCCCAGCATTTT
TRBJ2-2 - TRBV6-5 TRBD1 CASRTGQLNTGELFF TGTGCCAGCAGAACGGGACAGCTGAACACCGGGGAGCTGTTTTTT
TRBJ2-5 - TRBV29-1 TRBD2 CSVGGTSGQETQYF TGCAGCGTTGGAGGGACTAGCGGACAAGAGACCCAGTACTTC
TRBJ1-1 few TRBV5-1 - CASSLVPGLNTEAFF TGCGCCAGCAGCTTGGTTCCAGGGTTGAACACTGAAGCTTTCTTT
TRBJ2-1 - TRBV15 - CATSREGLAFSGEQFF TGTGCCACCAGCAGAGAAGGGCTAGCTTTCTCTGGTGAGCAGTTCTTC
TRBJ1-1 - TRBV7-2 TRBD1 CASSFGTGGPEAFF TGTGCCAGCAGCTTCGGCACAGGGGGCCCTGAAGCTTTCTTT
TRBJ2-1 - TRBV18 - CASSPPRRFGQFF TGTGCCAGCTCACCACCTCGTCGATTCGGGCAGTTCTTC
TRBJ1-2 - TRBV7-2 - CASSPRQGLGYTF TGTGCCAGCAGCCCCAGGCAGGGCCTTGGCTACACCTTC
TRBJ1-1 - TRBV12-3/TRBV12-4 - CASSLSPDKAFF TGTGCCAGCAGTTTAAGCCCGGACAAAGCTTTCTTT
TRBJ2-1 - TRBV6-2/TRBV6-3 - CASSYSTPFYNEQFF TGTGCCAGCAGTTACTCGACTCCATTCTACAATGAGCAGTTCTTC
TRBJ1-5 - TRBV24-1 - CATSVRGAGNQPQHF TGTGCCACCAGTGTTCGGGGGGCCGGCAATCAGCCCCAGCATTTT
TRBJ2-7 - TRBV4-1 TRBD1 CASSQVSGQGSIYEQYF TGCGCCAGCAGCCAAGTATCTGGACAGGGCAGTATCTACGAGCAGTACTTC
TRBJ1-2 - TRBV12-3/TRBV12-4 - CASSSTVFYGYTF TGTGCCAGCAGCTCGACAGTTTTCTATGGCTACACCTTC
TRBJ2-4 - TRBV5-6 TRBD1 CASSAIAEGATKNIQYF TGTGCCAGCAGCGCCATTGCAGAGGGGGCGACCAAAAACATTCAGTACTTC
TRBJ1-5 - TRBV19 - CASSIESGPGQPQHF TGTGCCAGTAGTATAGAGTCAGGGCCGGGTCAGCCCCAGCATTTT
TRBJ1-6 - TRBV7-9 - CASSPDSPKSPLHF TGTGCCAGCAGCCCGGACAGTCCCAAATCACCCCTCCACTTT
TRBJ2-1 - TRBV10-3 TRBD2 CAISGTSGDPYNEQFF TGTGCCATCAGTGGGACTAGCGGGGACCCCTACAATGAGCAGTTCTTC
TRBJ1-5 - TRBV7-2 - CASSFLRSNQPQHF TGTGCCAGCAGCTTCTTGCGGAGCAATCAGCCCCAGCATTTT
TRBJ1-5 - TRBV29-1 TRBD1 CSVGLGQGGFYSNQPQHF TGCAGCGTTGGGTTGGGACAGGGCGGATTTTATAGCAATCAGCCCCAGCATTTT
TRBJ2-3 - TRBV4-1 - CASSPHITLADTQYF TGCGCCAGCAGCCCTCACATCACGCTCGCAGATACGCAGTATTTT
TRBJ2-6 many TRBV6-1 TRBD1 CASSGTGSSGANVLTF TGTGCCAGCAGTGGGACAGGCAGCTCTGGGGCCAACGTCCTGACTTTC
TRBJ2-3 - TRBV4-1 TRBD2 CASSQDGLAGLVDTQYF TGCGCCAGCAGCCAAGACGGACTAGCGGGCCTCGTGGATACGCAGTATTTT
TRBJ1-5 - TRBV6-6 - CASMQGYQPQHF TGTGCCAGCATGCAGGGATATCAGCCCCAGCATTTT
TRBJ1-2 - TRBV5-1 - CASSLEWRSAANYGYTF TGCGCCAGCAGCTTGGAATGGAGGTCAGCAGCTAACTATGGCTACACCTTC